The text below deals with one T cell receptor (beta chain). Antigen unknown. The sample originates from a study of T cells in localized non-small cell lung cancer. Study outcomes and limitations: Turning up in adjacent lung were a median approximately 57 of the top 100 tumor clones. Uninvolved adjacent lung, not tumor, had the highest T cell clonality.

Germline V lookup: CDR1 MNHGY, CDR2 SAAAGT. Trimming removed 3 bases from V and 4 bases from J; junction bases left unmatched: 11. This CDR3 spans 17 amino acids. Clones were read by immunoSEQ multiplex PCR, and TCRdb kept only the in-frame ones, dropping some. The data hold about 1,900 clones, with 20% to 30% observed a single time. The receptor comes from a woman aged 35 to 70 with stage I lung adenocarcinoma. This specimen consisted of normal lung tissue next to the tumor, obtained before any cancer treatment. This chain links TRBV6-8 with TRBJ2-1; 8 bases match TRBD2. As DNA, the CDR3 is TGTGCCAGCAGTTATCGACCACGGGCGGGGGGATACAATGAGCAGTTCTTC. Its protein product is CASSYRPRAGGYNEQFF.